This TCR beta chain was sequenced in a study of T-cell memory formation after mild COVID-19. Concerning this clonotype: Antigen unknown.

Study-level findings and limits: Memory sampled before infection contained some responding clones, suggesting cross-reactive memory joined. Whereas later expanders leaned CD4+, clones contracting day 15 to 85 showed a balanced CD4/CD8 makeup. Researchers could not confirm that second-wave clones peaking on day 37 targeted SARS-CoV-2.

Using its own MiXCR run on the 5' RACE reads, TCRdb lists one record per CDR3 protein. The data contain roughly 28,000 distinct CDR3 sequences, approximately 12% of them singletons. Sequencing was done on a sample of PBMCs or a T cell subset sorted from them (not recorded which). The receptor was derived from an adult woman who had mild COVID-19 (a few samples of this study predate the infection). Cell type and time point are not known.

For the CDR3, the DNA is TGCAGCGTTTGGATCCAAGAGACCCAGTACTTC. Translating gives CSVWIQETQYF. V and J are TRBV29-1 and TRBJ2-5; D is unclear. The length of the CDR3 is 11 residues. Germline assignment: CDR1 SQVTM and CDR2 ANQGSEA. V lost 5 bases and J 1 base, leaving 5 bases between the germline ends.